This T cell receptor beta chain comes out of a study of shared clonotypes between healthy human individuals. The method was immunoSEQ multiplex PCR; TCRdb's version includes in-frame clones alone and lacks a portion of them. The sample has about 2 million clones; approximately 94% are singletons. Naive CD8 populations comprised CD45RO-negative cells positively selected for CCR7, excluding terminally differentiated effector memory CD45RA+ cells. Germline lookup yields CDR1 MGHDK and CDR2 SYGVNS. The CDR3 totals 16 residues. V was clipped by 4 bases and J by 4 bases, with 20 bases between them. J is TRBJ2-7 and V is TRBV25-1, with D possibly matching TRBD2 (6 bases). Sequenced sample: naive CD8+ T cells sorted from blood. The receptor was isolated from a man younger than 35 in good health. The CDR3 reads CASSGSAGYEFYEQYF. DNA for the CDR3: TGTGCCAGCAGTGGATCCGCGGGGTATGAGTTTTACGAGCAGTACTTC.